The 20 T cell receptor beta chains listed next were all sequenced from one sample in a study of T cells in Graves' hyperthyroidism and ophthalmopathy. RNA transcripts were the template for amplifying TCR beta CDR3 regions. First-round RT-PCR of the TCR CDR3 relied on the HTBI primer set. Using its own MiXCR run on the multiplex PCR reads, TCRdb lists one record per CDR3 protein. The table has 250,000 to 300,000 distinct CDR3 sequences, roughly 14% seen once. Sequenced sample: blood. All receptors derive from a woman aged 40 to 49 with Graves' hyperthyroidism that later progressed to Graves' ophthalmopathy.

A remark on this clonotype: One junction end does not reproduce the germline sequence, and a read error may be involved. This chain joins TRBV3-1 and TRBJ2-1, with a tentative D call TRBD2 (6 bases). The CDR3 has 17 amino acids. Per germline, CDR1 LGHDT and CDR2 YNNKEL (reference sequence). The CDR3 is CASSHHSGLGSYNEEFF. As DNA, the CDR3 is TGTGCCAGCAGCCACCACTCGGGACTTGGCTCCTACAATGAGGAGTTCTTC.

The sample holds many counts of this clonotype. This chain links TRBV4-1 with TRBJ2-1, with D perhaps TRBD1 (6 bases). With 6 bases removed from V and 4 bases from J, the gap between germline ends came to 16 bases. The CDR3 spans 15 residues. Germline V gene data show CDR1 as MGHRA and CDR2 as YSYEKL. CDR3 in amino acids: CASSVSGTPYNEQFF. The CDR3 nucleotides read TGCGCCAGCAGTGTTTCCGGGACACCTTACAATGAGCAGTTCTTC.

The sample holds a few counts of this clonotype. The chain carries TRBV7-2 and TRBJ1-2; 7 bases fit TRBD1. Per the germline V gene, CDR1 is SGHTA and CDR2 is FQGNSA. CDR3 length: 17 amino acids. V lost 6 bases, J lost 4 bases, and 17 bases stayed unmatched. The CDR3 here is CASSSTWDSHFVYGYTF. The CDR3 DNA is TGTGCCAGCAGTTCTACTTGGGACAGCCACTTTGTCTATGGCTACACCTTC.

A word on this clonotype: This sequence may be a read error, since a much larger clone differs from it by one base. No conserved phenylalanine or tryptophan is present at the end of the CDR3, so a read error is the likely explanation. The chain recombines TRBV27 with TRBJ2-7; D possibly corresponds to TRBD1 (5 bases). V was cut by 6 bases and J by 2 bases, with 8 bases left in between. Germline CDR1 MNHEY, CDR2 SMNVEV (reference sequence). The CDR3 has 12 residues. The CDR3 is CASRGLAYEQYL. CDR3 DNA: TGTGCCAGCAGGGGGCTAGCCTACGAGCAGTACCTC.

Only a few counts were recorded for this clonotype. The genes are TRBV6-6 and TRBJ2-7; D remains ambiguous. Germline V gene data show CDR1 as MNHNY and CDR2 as SVGAGI (reference sequence). V lost 0 bases and J lost 2, with 8 bases in between. CDR3 length equals 14 residues. CDR3 sequence (DNA): TGTGCCAGCAGTTACTCGGCACGGACCTACGAGCAGTACTTC. It yields the protein CASSYSARTYEQYF.

This clonotype was picked up many times. The CDR3 bases are TGTGCCACCGCCAGAGTAGCGGTTCAAGAGACCCAGTACTTC. As protein: CATARVAVQETQYF. J is TRBJ2-5 and V is TRBV24-1; TRBD2 is a possible D gene (6 bases). V was pared by 9 bases and J by 2 bases, with 15 bases between. Germline CDR1 and CDR2: KGHDR and SFDVKD. This CDR3 spans 14 amino acids.

This clonotype occurred many times. The chain joins TRBV19 to TRBJ2-1; 12 positions agree with TRBD2. Per germline, CDR1 LNHDA and CDR2 SQIVND (reference sequence). The CDR3 has 16 residues. The J segment lost 3 bases and the V segment lost 7 bases, leaving 7 bases of the junction unmatched. CDR3 nucleotide sequence: TGTGCCAGTATGGTCTCTAGCGGGGGGGTCTACAATGAGCAGTTCTTC. This sequence encodes CASMVSSGGVYNEQFF.

This clonotype appeared many times. The chain joins TRBV12-3 or TRBV12-4 to TRBJ2-2; a possible D gene is TRBD2 (6 bases). CDR3 length equals 16 residues. Trimming removed 7 bases from V and 7 bases from J, with 22 bases in between. The CDR3 region is CASTLLGGTSIGELFF. The CDR3 bases are TGTGCCAGCACCCTTTTAGGAGGGACCTCAATCGGGGAGCTGTTTTTT.

CDR3 protein: CATQPGGRSPETQYF. As DNA, the CDR3 is TGTGCCACCCAACCCGGCGGGAGATCTCCAGAGACCCAGTACTTC. V is TRBV28 and J is TRBJ2-5; 7 bases map to TRBD2. Per the germline V gene, CDR1 is MDHEN and CDR2 is SYDVKM. V shed 10 bases, J shed 4 bases, and the junction held 15 bases outside the gene matches. The CDR3 has 15 amino acids.

This clonotype appeared many times. The CDR3 loop reads CASVPLNEQFF. Here the CDR3 DNA reads TGTGCCAGCGTCCCCCTCAATGAGCAGTTCTTC. The chain is built from TRBV2 and TRBJ2-1; D not certain. The germline V gene encodes CDR1 SNHLY and CDR2 FYNNEI. V was cut by 8 bases and J by 6 bases, with 8 bases left in between. CDR3 length: 11 residues.

This clonotype was seen many times. J is TRBJ1-6 and V is TRBV28, with 12 nucleotides matching TRBD1. Per germline, CDR1 MDHEN and CDR2 SYDVKM. The CDR3 has 15 residues. V lost 5 bases, J lost 7 bases, and 3 bases stayed unmatched. The CDR3 sequence is CASSPGQGANSPLHF. CDR3 sequence (DNA): TGTGCCAGCAGTCCGGGACAGGGGGCGAATTCACCCCTCCACTTT.

This clonotype has at least ten counts. This chain links TRBV28 with TRBJ2-2; D remains ambiguous. In germline, CDR1 is MDHEN, CDR2 SYDVKM. The length of the CDR3 is 15 residues. V dropped 1 base and J dropped 6 bases, with 12 bases sitting between them. CDR3 residues: CASSLFSGTPGELFF. DNA for the CDR3: TGTGCCAGCAGTTTATTCTCCGGTACACCCGGGGAGCTGTTTTTT.

J is TRBJ1-2 and V is TRBV28; 8 nucleotides align to TRBD1. Per germline, CDR1 MDHEN and CDR2 SYDVKM. Unmatched junction bases numbered 5, after V lost 4 bases and J lost 4 bases. The CDR3 is 14 residues long. CDR3 sequence: CASSSGQGGYGYTF. The DNA of the CDR3 is TGTGCCAGCAGTTCTGGACAGGGTGGCTATGGCTACACCTTC.

This clonotype was detected many times. The chain employs TRBV6-1 and TRBJ2-3; D perhaps matches TRBD1 (6 bases). With 5 bases removed from V and 2 bases from J, the gap between germline ends came to 11 bases. This CDR3 has 14 amino acids. Germline CDR1 is MNHNS and CDR2 is SASEGT. CDR3 region: CASSSQGLTDTQYF. As DNA, the CDR3 is TGTGCCAGCAGTTCCCAGGGGCTCACAGATACGCAGTATTTT.

This clonotype was recorded at least ten times. The gene calls are TRBV5-1 and TRBJ2-1, with D tentatively TRBD2 (5 bases). The CDR3 is made up of 14 amino acids. V lost 2 bases and J lost 1, with 7 bases in between. Per the germline V gene, CDR1 is SGHRS and CDR2 is YFSETQ. The CDR3 here is CASSFTRSYNEQFF. The DNA for the CDR3 is TGCGCCAGCAGCTTTACTAGATCCTACAATGAGCAGTTCTTC.

In this sample, this clonotype turned up many times. V usage is TRBV15 and J usage is TRBJ1-1, with D unresolved. Germline V gene sequence: CDR1 LNHNV, CDR2 YYDKDF (reference sequence). Trimming removed 3 bases from V and 1 base from J, with 6 bases in between. The CDR3 is 13 amino acids. The CDR3 DNA follows: TGTGCCACCAGCAGCTCAGGGAACACTGAAGCTTTCTTT. Its translation: CATSSSGNTEAFF.

In this sample, this clonotype turned up many times. The chain employs TRBV20-1 and TRBJ2-4; unclear D gene. From germline, CDR1 is DFQATT and CDR2 SNEGSKA (reference sequence). CDR3 length: 14 amino acids. The V gene lost 5 bases and the J gene lost 0 bases, with 11 bases spanning the gap. The CDR3 region has the DNA TGCAGTGCTCGAAAAGGGCTAGCCAAAAACATTCAGTACTTC. Its protein is CSARKGLAKNIQYF.

The rearrangement joins TRBV6-2 or TRBV6-3 to TRBJ2-5; 9 nucleotides agree with TRBD1. This CDR3 region has 14 residues. After removal of 0 bases from V and 9 bases from J, the junction contained 5 bases not matched to a gene. Germline assignment: CDR1 MNHEY and CDR2 SVGEGT. Here the CDR3 DNA reads TGTGCCAGCAGTTACTCCGGACAGGGGAGCCCCCAGTACTTC. This gives the protein CASSYSGQGSPQYF.

The gene calls are TRBV7-8 and TRBJ1-5; 7 nucleotides agree with TRBD1. Germline V CDR1 and CDR2: SGHVS, FQNEAQ. V lost 5 bases, J lost 3 bases, and 7 bases stayed unmatched. CDR3 length equals 15 residues. CDR3 DNA: TGTGCCAGCAGCCCACGCAGGGGGTACAATCAGCCCCAGCATTTT. It specifies CASSPRRGYNQPQHF.

This clonotype was observed at least ten times. The J gene is TRBJ2-3, the V gene TRBV7-2; D is possibly TRBD1 (5 bases). CDR3 length: 18 amino acids. The V end was cut by 5 bases, the J end by 2 bases, with 23 bases between. Germline CDR1 is SGHTA and CDR2 is FQGNSA. CDR3 coding DNA: TGTGCCAGCAGCCCAACCCCGTCCAGGGCGTTTGACACAGATACGCAGTATTTT. Translated: CASSPTPSRAFDTDTQYF.